These 26 T cell receptor beta chains were all obtained from the same sample, sequenced in a study of blood T cell repertoires in COVID-19. TCRdb keeps only in-frame clones here, not all; method: immunoSEQ multiplex PCR. The table includes tens of thousands of clones, 75% to 90% detected once. Sequencing was done on a sample of peripheral blood. These receptors originate from a man aged 60-69 years with acute or convalescent COVID-19.

The gene calls are TRBV6-6 and TRBJ1-2, with TRBD1 matching 7 bases. Germline V gene lookup returns CDR1 MNHNY and CDR2 SVGAGI (reference sequence). V shed 6 bases, J shed 8 bases, and the junction held 6 bases outside the gene matches. This CDR3 has 12 amino acids. The chain's CDR3 is CASRETGAGYTF. The CDR3 region has the DNA TGTGCCAGCAGGGAAACAGGGGCGGGCTACACCTTC.

The rearrangement joins TRBV27 to TRBJ1-6; 11 bases match TRBD1. CDR1 is MNHEY and CDR2 is SMNVEV in the germline V gene (reference sequence). Unmatched junction bases numbered 8, after V lost 5 bases and J lost 8 bases. The CDR3 is 16 amino acids. CDR3 loop: CASSPGQGAPDSPLHF. The DNA for the CDR3 is TGTGCCAGCAGTCCCGGACAGGGGGCTCCGGATTCACCCCTCCACTTT.

Worth noting for this clone: Since no conserved phenylalanine or tryptophan closes the CDR3, a read error is the likely cause. It is unclear where the CDR3 begins or ends on the DNA, so no DNA is shown, and the CDR3 is as TCRdb lists it. This chain joins TRBV7-2 and TRBJ2-7; the table's D call of TRBD1 was not tested on the DNA. The CDR3 numbers 13 amino acids, ends counted. The V gene's germline CDR1 is SGHTA and CDR2 FQGNSA. The CDR3 loop is CASSLEERTGLKI.

The genes are TRBV19 and TRBJ2-7, with 7 bases lining up with TRBD1. With 5 bases clipped from V and 3 bases from J, the junction kept 10 bases outside the gene matches. Per germline, CDR1 LNHDA and CDR2 SQIVND (reference sequence). CDR3 length: 15 residues. CDR3 coding DNA: TGTGCCAGTAGTGTCCGACAGGGATGGGTCTACGAGCAGTACTTC. Translated, it gives CASSVRQGWVYEQYF.

The rearrangement uses TRBV4-3 and TRBJ1-1; 9 bases match TRBD1. J was trimmed by 0 bases and V by 0 bases; bases with no gene match: 17. Germline V gene lookup returns CDR1 LGHNA and CDR2 YSLEER. This CDR3 spans 21 amino acids. The CDR3 loop reads CASSQDRGFGTGFSMNTEAFF. The CDR3 DNA sequence: TGCGCCAGCAGCCAAGATCGGGGCTTTGGGACAGGGTTTTCGATGAACACTGAAGCTTTCTTT.

This clone has just one count. V gene TRBV6-5 combines with J gene TRBJ2-3; 9 bases are a match to TRBD2. The CDR3 consists of 16 residues. Per the germline V gene, CDR1 is MNHEY and CDR2 is SVGAGI. With V trimmed by 2 bases and J by 2 bases, 5 bases remained unmatched. CDR3 bases: TGTGCCAGCAGTTACGGGCGGGGGGGTTCCACAGATACGCAGTATTTT. This gives the protein CASSYGRGGSTDTQYF.

The genes are TRBV19 and TRBJ2-3; 10 bases line up with TRBD2. The CDR3 is 15 amino acids. J was trimmed by 5 bases and V by 3 bases; bases with no gene match: 5. Germline loops: CDR1 LNHDA, CDR2 SQIVND (reference sequence). The CDR3 loop is CASSIKRGGRDTQYF. The CDR3 region has the DNA TGTGCCAGTAGTATTAAGCGGGGGGGCCGAGATACGCAGTATTTT.

This clone was detected only a few times. V and J are TRBV7-9 and TRBJ1-2, with D perhaps TRBD1 (5 bases). CDR3 length equals 13 residues. In germline, CDR1 is SEHNR, CDR2 FQNEAQ (reference sequence). V lost 1 base to trimming and J lost 8 bases, with 11 bases between them. CDR3 in DNA: TGTGCCAGCAGCTTAGGCTTAGGGGTCGGCTACACCTTC. It specifies CASSLGLGVGYTF.

This chain uses TRBV7-2 with TRBJ2-4; 12 nucleotides align to TRBD2. V lost 1 base, J lost 0 bases, and 7 bases stayed unmatched. Germline CDR1 is SGHTA and CDR2 is FQGNSA. The CDR3 contains 19 residues. CDR3 sequence (DNA): TGTGCCAGCAGCTTAGAGCCGGGGGGACTAGCGGGAGCCAAAAACATTCAGTACTTC. Its protein is CASSLEPGGLAGAKNIQYF. The full variable domain, in which reference TRBV7-2 and TRBJ2-4 provide the parts outside the CDR3, is GAGVSQSPSNKVTEKGKDVELRCDPISGHTALYWYRQSLGQGLEFLIYFQGNSAPDKSGLPSDRFSAERTGGSVSTLTIQRTQQEDSAVYLCASSLEPGGLAGAKNIQYFGAGTRLSVL.

The chain has TRBV5-4 and TRBJ1-6; 8 bases map to TRBD1. The junction had 3 bases not matched to a gene; V was cut back by 0 bases and J by 7 bases. Germline lookup yields CDR1 SGHNT and CDR2 YYREEE (reference sequence). The CDR3 sequence is 15 residues long. CDR3 sequence: CASSLDRTGNSPLHF. CDR3 nucleotides: TGTGCCAGCAGCTTGGACCGGACAGGGAATTCACCCCTCCACTTT.

J is TRBJ2-7 and V is TRBV4-1; 12 bases agree with TRBD1. Looked up from germline, CDR1 is MGHRA and CDR2 is YSYEKL. There are 17 residues in the CDR3. After removal of 4 bases from V and 3 bases from J, the junction contained 10 bases not matched to a gene. The DNA for the CDR3 is TGCGCCAGCAGCCCGCAACCCGGGACAGGGGGCTTCTACGAGCAGTACTTC. Protein: CASSPQPGTGGFYEQYF.

The rearrangement joins TRBV19 to TRBJ1-5; no firm D call. Trimming pared 1 base from V and 0 bases from J, leaving 22 bases between. This CDR3 spans 20 amino acids. Germline-derived CDR1 and CDR2 are LNHDA and SQIVND (reference sequence). The CDR3 DNA follows: TGTGCCAGTAGTATAGTGTTTATTCTGACGAGGGTTGATAGCAATCAGCCCCAGCATTTT. This sequence encodes CASSIVFILTRVDSNQPQHF. The entire variable domain, with the rest obtained from reference TRBV19 and TRBJ1-5, is as follows: DGGITQSPKYLFRKEGQNVTLSCEQNLNHDAMYWYRQDPGQGLRLIYYSQIVNDFQKGDIAEGYSVSREKKESFPLTVTSAQKNPTAFYLCASSIVFILTRVDSNQPQHFGDGTRLSIL.

V usage is TRBV29-1 and J usage is TRBJ2-6, with 8 positions matching TRBD1. With V trimmed by 6 bases and J by 6 bases, 7 bases remained unmatched. This CDR3 is 14 amino acids long. CDR1 is SQVTM, CDR2 ANQGSEA, per germline. CDR3 sequence: CSVGQGHEANVLTF. The CDR3 bases are TGCAGCGTCGGACAGGGTCATGAGGCCAACGTCCTGACTTTC.

The chain recombines TRBV3-1 (or the pseudogene TRBV3-2) with TRBJ1-4; weak D call: TRBD1 (6 bases). From germline, CDR1 is LGHDT and CDR2 YNNKEL (reference sequence). The V gene lost 7 bases and the J gene lost 5 bases, with 20 bases spanning the gap. The CDR3 extends over 16 amino acids. The CDR3 DNA sequence: TGTGCCAGCACTACCGCCACGAGGGGGAAAAATGAAAAACTGTTTTTT. It is translated as CASTTATRGKNEKLFF.

The chain is built from TRBV6-5 and TRBJ1-1; D call uncertain. The CDR3 extends over 13 amino acids. Germline lookup yields CDR1 MNHEY and CDR2 SVGAGI. Trimming left V 6 bases short and J 1 base short, with 9 bases between. The CDR3 loop reads CASSHDKNTEAFF. CDR3 in DNA: TGTGCCAGCAGCCACGACAAGAACACTGAAGCTTTCTTT.

The CDR3 sequence is CASSLEGAGGSSYNEQFF. CDR3 sequence (DNA): TGCGCCAGCAGCTTGGAGGGAGCGGGAGGGAGCTCCTACAATGAGCAGTTCTTC. This chain links TRBV5-1 with TRBJ2-1; 10 bases map to TRBD2. Germline lookup yields CDR1 SGHRS and CDR2 YFSETQ. This CDR3 is built from 18 residues. The V gene end was trimmed by 0 bases and the J gene end by 0 bases; junction bases not matched to a gene: 6.

The V and J genes are TRBV12-3 or TRBV12-4 and TRBJ1-4; D possibly corresponds to TRBD1 (5 bases). The CDR3 runs to 11 residues. Trimming took off 7 bases at V and 8 bases at J, with 8 bases between the two ends. CDR3 residues: CASTGGEKLFF. The CDR3 region has the DNA TGTGCCAGCACGGGGGGAGAAAAACTGTTTTTT.

The chain is built from TRBV6-2 or TRBV6-3 and TRBJ2-1, with TRBD1 matching 8 bases. The CDR3 is 14 amino acids. Germline-derived CDR1 and CDR2 are MNHEY and SVGEGT. With 5 bases clipped from V and 8 bases from J, the junction kept 8 bases outside the gene matches. CDR3 sequence: CASSPRRGQDEQFF. The DNA for the CDR3 is TGTGCCAGCAGTCCACGACGGGGACAGGATGAGCAGTTCTTC.

The chain links TRBV9 to TRBJ2-1; 9 bases fit TRBD2. The trim removed 4 bases at V and 6 bases at J, leaving 11 bases unmatched. Germline V CDR1 and CDR2: SGDLS, YYNGEE. The CDR3 runs 16 residues. The CDR3: CASSPGAGGLGNEQFF. CDR3 sequence (DNA): TGTGCCAGCAGCCCCGGGGCGGGGGGGCTAGGCAATGAGCAGTTCTTC.

The V call is TRBV13, the J call TRBJ1-5, with 7 bases that match TRBD1. Germline V lookup: CDR1 PRHDT, CDR2 FYEKMQ (reference sequence). J was trimmed by 7 bases and V by 5 bases; bases with no gene match: 11. This CDR3 has 15 residues. The CDR3 reads CASSTSTGSGQPQHF. In nucleotides, the CDR3 is TGTGCCAGCAGCACTTCGACAGGGTCAGGACAGCCCCAGCATTTT.

The V gene is TRBV15, the J gene TRBJ2-4; 8 bases match TRBD1. The CDR3 loop spans 14 amino acids. CDR1 and CDR2 (germline): LNHNV, YYDKDF (reference sequence). The J segment lost 12 bases and the V segment lost 5 bases, leaving 12 bases of the junction unmatched. This CDR3 reads CATSVRLDRDNQYF. DNA for the CDR3: TGTGCCACCAGCGTACGACTGGACAGGGACAATCAGTACTTC.

The chain recombines TRBV29-1 with TRBJ1-1; 9 bases are shared with TRBD1. Germline trimming cut 6 bases from V and 6 bases from J; bases unmatched to any gene: 2. CDR1 is SQVTM and CDR2 is ANQGSEA in the germline V gene. The CDR3 is 11 amino acids. CDR3 sequence: CSVDRGPEAFF. The CDR3 DNA reads as TGCAGCGTGGACAGGGGTCCTGAAGCTTTCTTT. The full variable domain, its missing parts supplied by reference TRBV29-1 and TRBJ1-1, is SAVISQKPSRDICQRGTSLTIQCQVDSQVTMMFWYRQQPGQSLTLIATANQGSEATYESGFVIDKFPISRPNLTFSTLTVSNMSPEDSSIYLCSVDRGPEAFFGQGTRLTVV.

J is TRBJ2-2 and V is TRBV10-1, with 12 bases matching TRBD1. Germline V gene lookup returns CDR1 WNHNN and CDR2 SYGVQD (reference sequence). This CDR3 is 15 amino acids long. The V gene end was trimmed by 6 bases and the J gene end by 7 bases; junction bases not matched to a gene: 6. CDR3 sequence reads: CASSRDRGLGGELFF. DNA of the CDR3: TGCGCCAGCAGCCGGGACAGGGGGCTAGGCGGGGAGCTGTTTTTT.

This clone was seen a few times. The chain carries TRBV5-1 and TRBJ1-5; TRBD1 agrees at 10 bases. The CDR3 extends over 14 amino acids. J lost 7 bases, V lost 2 bases, and 3 bases had no gene match. Germline CDR1 reads SGHRS; CDR2 reads YFSETQ. This CDR3 is CASSLGQGGQPQHF. In DNA, the CDR3 is TGCGCCAGCAGCTTAGGACAGGGGGGCCAGCCCCAGCATTTT.

The CDR3: CASSSPSGGETQYF. In DNA form, the CDR3 reads TGTGCCAGCAGTTCCCCGTCGGGAGGGGAGACCCAGTACTTC. The chain recombines TRBV6-5 with TRBJ2-5, with 8 bases matching TRBD2. Germline loops: CDR1 MNHEY, CDR2 SVGAGI. Losses at the gene ends were 4 bases for V and 5 bases for J; bases not matched to a gene: 6. This CDR3 has 14 amino acids.

The chain employs TRBV12-3 or TRBV12-4 and TRBJ1-2, with 7 bases lining up with TRBD1. The CDR3 has 13 residues. V lost 6 bases and J lost 2; bases outside the gene matches: 3. The CDR3: CASSQDRNYGYTF. For the CDR3, the DNA is TGTGCCAGCAGCCAGGACAGGAACTATGGCTACACCTTC.